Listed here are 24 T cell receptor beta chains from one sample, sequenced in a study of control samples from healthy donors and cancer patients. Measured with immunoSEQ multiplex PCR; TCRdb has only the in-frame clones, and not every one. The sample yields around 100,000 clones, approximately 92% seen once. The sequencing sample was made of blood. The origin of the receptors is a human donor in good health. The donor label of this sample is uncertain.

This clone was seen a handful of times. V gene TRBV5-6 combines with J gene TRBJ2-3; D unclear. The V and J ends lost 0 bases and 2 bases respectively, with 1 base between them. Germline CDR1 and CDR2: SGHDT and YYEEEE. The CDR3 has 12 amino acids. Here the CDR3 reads CASSLATDTQYF. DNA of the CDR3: TGTGCCAGCAGCTTGGCCACAGATACGCAGTATTTT.

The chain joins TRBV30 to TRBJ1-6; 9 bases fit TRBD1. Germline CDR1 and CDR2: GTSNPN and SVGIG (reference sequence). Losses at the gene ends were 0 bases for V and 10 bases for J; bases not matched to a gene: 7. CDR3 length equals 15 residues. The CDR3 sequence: CAWSVRDRGLSPLHF. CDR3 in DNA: TGTGCCTGGAGTGTAAGAGACAGGGGGTTATCACCCCTCCACTTT.

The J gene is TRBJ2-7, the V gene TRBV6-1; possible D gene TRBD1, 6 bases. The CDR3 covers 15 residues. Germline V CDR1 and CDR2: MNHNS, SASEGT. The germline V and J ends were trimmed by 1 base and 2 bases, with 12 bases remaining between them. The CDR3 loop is CASSEGGTLAYEQYF. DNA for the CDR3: TGTGCCAGCAGTGAAGGAGGGACACTTGCCTACGAGCAGTACTTC.

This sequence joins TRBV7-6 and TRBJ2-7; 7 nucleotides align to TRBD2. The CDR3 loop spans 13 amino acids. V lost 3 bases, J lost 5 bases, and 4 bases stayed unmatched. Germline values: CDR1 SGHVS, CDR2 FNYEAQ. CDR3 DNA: TGTGCCAGCAGCTTTCGGGGGGAAAACGAGCAGTACTTC. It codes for CASSFRGENEQYF.

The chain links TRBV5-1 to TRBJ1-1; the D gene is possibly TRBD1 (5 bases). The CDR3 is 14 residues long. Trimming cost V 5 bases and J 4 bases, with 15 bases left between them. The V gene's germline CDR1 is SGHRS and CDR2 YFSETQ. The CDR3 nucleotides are TGCGCCAGCAGTCTCACCACGGGGCGCACTGAAGCTTTCTTT. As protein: CASSLTTGRTEAFF.

Here the CDR3 reads CASSAGQNNEQFF. As DNA, the CDR3 is TGTGCCAGCAGCGCCGGACAAAACAATGAGCAGTTCTTC. The rearrangement joins TRBV7-9 to TRBJ2-1; possibly TRBD1 for D (5 bases). Germline V gives CDR1 SEHNR, CDR2 FQNEAQ (reference sequence). V was shortened by 5 bases and J by 5 bases, with 10 bases between the two germline ends. This CDR3 has 13 residues.

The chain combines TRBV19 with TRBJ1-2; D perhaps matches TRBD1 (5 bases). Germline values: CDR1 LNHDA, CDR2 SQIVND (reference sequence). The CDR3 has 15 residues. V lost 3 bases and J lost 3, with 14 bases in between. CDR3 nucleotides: TGTGCCAGTAGTATGGGGGGGGTTCCCCACTATGGCTACACCTTC. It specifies CASSMGGVPHYGYTF. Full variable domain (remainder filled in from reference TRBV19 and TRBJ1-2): DGGITQSPKYLFRKEGQNVTLSCEQNLNHDAMYWYRQDPGQGLRLIYYSQIVNDFQKGDIAEGYSVSREKKESFPLTVTSAQKNPTAFYLCASSMGGVPHYGYTFGSGTRLTVV.

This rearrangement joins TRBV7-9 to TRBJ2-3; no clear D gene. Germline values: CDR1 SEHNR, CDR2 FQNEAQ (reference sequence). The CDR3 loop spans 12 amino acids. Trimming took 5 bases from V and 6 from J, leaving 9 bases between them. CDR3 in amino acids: CASSRTLDTQYF. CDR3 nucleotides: TGTGCCAGCAGCCGTACATTGGATACGCAGTATTTT.

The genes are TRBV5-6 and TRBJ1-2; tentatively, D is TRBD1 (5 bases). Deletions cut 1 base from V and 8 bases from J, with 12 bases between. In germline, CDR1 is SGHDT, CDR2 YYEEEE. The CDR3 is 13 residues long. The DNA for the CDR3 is TGTGCCAGCAGCTTGCGACAGCTCCGCGGCTACACCTTC. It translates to CASSLRQLRGYTF.

In DNA, the CDR3 is TGTGCCAGCAGCGTAGGTTATGGTATTCAGTACTTC. This sequence encodes CASSVGYGIQYF. The chain couples TRBV9 to TRBJ2-4, with D hard to call. The CDR3 sequence is 12 residues long. Trimming stripped 0 bases from V and 10 bases from J, with 8 bases between. The V gene's germline CDR1 is SGDLS and CDR2 YYNGEE.

In DNA, the CDR3 is TGTGCCACCAGTGCAGGATCTGGGGCCAACGTCCTGACTTTC. It encodes CATSAGSGANVLTF. The J gene is TRBJ2-6, the V gene TRBV24-1; D not resolved. This CDR3 is 14 amino acids long. V dropped 5 bases and J dropped 1 base, with 5 bases sitting between them. CDR1 KGHDR and CDR2 SFDVKD come from the germline V gene.

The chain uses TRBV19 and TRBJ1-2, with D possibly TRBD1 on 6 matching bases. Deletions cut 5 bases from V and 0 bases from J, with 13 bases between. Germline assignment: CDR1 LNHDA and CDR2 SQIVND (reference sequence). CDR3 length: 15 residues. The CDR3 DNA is TGTGCCAGTAGTCCCCAGGGGAGAGCTAACTATGGCTACACCTTC. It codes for CASSPQGRANYGYTF.

The CDR3 sequence: CASSESYRVRAEAFF. CDR3 in DNA: TGTGCCAGCAGTGAATCATACAGGGTCAGGGCTGAAGCTTTCTTT. This chain uses TRBV2 with TRBJ1-1; D perhaps matches TRBD1 (6 bases). Germline CDR1 is SNHLY and CDR2 is FYNNEI. The CDR3 is made up of 15 amino acids. The germline V and J ends were trimmed by 2 bases and 6 bases, with 16 bases remaining between them.

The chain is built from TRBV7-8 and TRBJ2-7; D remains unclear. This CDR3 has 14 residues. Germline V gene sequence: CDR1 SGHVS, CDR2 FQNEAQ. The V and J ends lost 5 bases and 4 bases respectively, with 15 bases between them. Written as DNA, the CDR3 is TGTGCCAGCAGCCAACGGTCCCACGGTTACGAGCAGTACGTC. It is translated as CASSQRSHGYEQYV.

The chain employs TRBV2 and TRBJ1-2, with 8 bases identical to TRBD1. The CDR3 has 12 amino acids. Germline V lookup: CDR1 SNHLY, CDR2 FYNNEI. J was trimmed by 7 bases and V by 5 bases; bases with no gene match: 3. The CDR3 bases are TGTGCCAGCAGTTCAGGGGGCGGTGGCTACACCTTC. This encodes CASSSGGGGYTF.

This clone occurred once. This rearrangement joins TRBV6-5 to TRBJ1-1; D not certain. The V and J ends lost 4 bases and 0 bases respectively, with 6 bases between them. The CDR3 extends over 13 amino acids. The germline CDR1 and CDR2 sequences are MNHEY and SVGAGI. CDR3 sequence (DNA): TGTGCCAGCAGTTTAGATATGAACACTGAAGCTTTCTTT. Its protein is CASSLDMNTEAFF.

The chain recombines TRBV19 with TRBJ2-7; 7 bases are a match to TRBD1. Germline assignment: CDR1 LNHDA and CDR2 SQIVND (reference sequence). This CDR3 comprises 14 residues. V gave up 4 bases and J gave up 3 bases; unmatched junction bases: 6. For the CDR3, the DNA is TGTGCCAGTAGTAGGAGACGGGACAGCTACGAGCAGTACTTC. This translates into CASSRRRDSYEQYF.

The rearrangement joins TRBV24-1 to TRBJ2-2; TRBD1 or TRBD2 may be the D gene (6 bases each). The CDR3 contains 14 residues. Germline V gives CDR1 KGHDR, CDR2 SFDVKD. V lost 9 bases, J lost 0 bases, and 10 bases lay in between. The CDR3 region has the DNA TGTGCCACCGGCCGGGGGCCGAACACCGGGGAGCTGTTTTTT. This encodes CATGRGPNTGELFF.

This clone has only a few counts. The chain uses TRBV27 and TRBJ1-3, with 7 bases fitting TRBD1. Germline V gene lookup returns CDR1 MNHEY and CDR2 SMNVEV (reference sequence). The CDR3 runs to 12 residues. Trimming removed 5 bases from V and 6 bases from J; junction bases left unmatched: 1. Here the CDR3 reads CASSGTANTIYF. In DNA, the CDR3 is TGTGCCAGCAGTGGGACAGCAAACACCATATATTTT.

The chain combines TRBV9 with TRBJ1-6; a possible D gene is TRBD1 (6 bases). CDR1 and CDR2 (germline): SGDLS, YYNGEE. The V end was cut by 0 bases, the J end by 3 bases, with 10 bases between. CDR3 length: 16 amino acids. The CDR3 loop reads CASSVVGGLYNSPLHF. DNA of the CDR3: TGTGCCAGCAGCGTAGTAGGGGGGCTCTATAATTCACCCCTCCACTTT.

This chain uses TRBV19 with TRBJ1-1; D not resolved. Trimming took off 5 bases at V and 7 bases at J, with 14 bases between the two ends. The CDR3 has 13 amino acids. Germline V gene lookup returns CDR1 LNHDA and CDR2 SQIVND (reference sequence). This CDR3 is CASSPYSGGEAFF. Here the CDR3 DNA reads TGTGCCAGTAGTCCCTACAGTGGAGGTGAAGCTTTCTTT.

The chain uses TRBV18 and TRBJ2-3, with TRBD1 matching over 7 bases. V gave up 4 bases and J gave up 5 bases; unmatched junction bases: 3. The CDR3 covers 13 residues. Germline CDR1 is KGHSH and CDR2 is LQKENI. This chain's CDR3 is CASSRGQVDTQYF. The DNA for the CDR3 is TGTGCCAGCTCACGCGGACAGGTAGATACGCAGTATTTT. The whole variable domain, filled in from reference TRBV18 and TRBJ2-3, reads NAGVMQNPRHLVRRRGQEARLRCSPMKGHSHVYWYRQLPEEGLKFMVYLQKENIIDESGMPKERFSAEFPKEGPSILRIQQVVRGDSAAYFCASSRGQVDTQYFGPGTRLTVL.

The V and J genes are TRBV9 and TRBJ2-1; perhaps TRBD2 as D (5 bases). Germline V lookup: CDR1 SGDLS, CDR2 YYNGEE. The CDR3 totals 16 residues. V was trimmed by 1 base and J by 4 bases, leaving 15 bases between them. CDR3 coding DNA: TGTGCCAGCAGCGTACTGACGGGGAGCGGTTACAATGAGCAGTTCTTC. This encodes CASSVLTGSGYNEQFF.

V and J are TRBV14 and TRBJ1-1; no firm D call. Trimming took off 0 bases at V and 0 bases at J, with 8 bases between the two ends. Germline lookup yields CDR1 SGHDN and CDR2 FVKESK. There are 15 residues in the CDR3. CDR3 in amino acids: CASSQDPTLNTEAFF. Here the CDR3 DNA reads TGTGCCAGCAGCCAAGATCCTACGTTGAACACTGAAGCTTTCTTT.